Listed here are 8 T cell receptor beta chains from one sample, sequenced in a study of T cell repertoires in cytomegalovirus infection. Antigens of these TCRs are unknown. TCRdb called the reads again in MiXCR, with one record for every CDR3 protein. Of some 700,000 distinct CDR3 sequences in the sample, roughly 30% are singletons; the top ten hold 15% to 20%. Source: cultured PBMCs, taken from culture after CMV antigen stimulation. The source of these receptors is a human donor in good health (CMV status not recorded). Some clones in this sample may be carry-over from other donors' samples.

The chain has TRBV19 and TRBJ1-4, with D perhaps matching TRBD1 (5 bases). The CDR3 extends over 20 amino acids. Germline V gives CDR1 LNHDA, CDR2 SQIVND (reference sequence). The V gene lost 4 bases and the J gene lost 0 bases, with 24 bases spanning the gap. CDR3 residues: CASSNPHWRGVSATNEKLFF. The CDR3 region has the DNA TGTGCCAGTAGTAATCCCCACTGGAGGGGAGTAAGTGCAACTAATGAAAAACTGTTTTTT. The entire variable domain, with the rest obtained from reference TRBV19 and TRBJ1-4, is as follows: DGGITQSPKYLFRKEGQNVTLSCEQNLNHDAMYWYRQDPGQGLRLIYYSQIVNDFQKGDIAEGYSVSREKKESFPLTVTSAQKNPTAFYLCASSNPHWRGVSATNEKLFFGSGTQLSVL.

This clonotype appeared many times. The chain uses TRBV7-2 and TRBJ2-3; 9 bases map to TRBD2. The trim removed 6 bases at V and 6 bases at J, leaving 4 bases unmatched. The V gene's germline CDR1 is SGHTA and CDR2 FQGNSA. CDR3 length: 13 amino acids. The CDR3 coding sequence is TGTGCCAGCAGAGGGCGGGAGGGGGATACGCAGTATTTT. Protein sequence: CASRGREGDTQYF.

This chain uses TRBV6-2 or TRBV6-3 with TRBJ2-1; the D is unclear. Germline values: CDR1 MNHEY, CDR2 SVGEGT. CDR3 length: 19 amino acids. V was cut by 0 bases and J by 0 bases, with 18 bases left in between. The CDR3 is CASSYSTLWRKSSYNEQFF. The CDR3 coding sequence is TGTGCCAGCAGTTACTCGACCCTTTGGCGAAAAAGCTCCTACAATGAGCAGTTCTTC.

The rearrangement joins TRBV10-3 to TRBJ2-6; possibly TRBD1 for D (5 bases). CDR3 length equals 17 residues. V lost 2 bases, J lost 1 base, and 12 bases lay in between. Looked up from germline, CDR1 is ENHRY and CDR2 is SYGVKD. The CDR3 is CAISEPGLGSGANVLTF. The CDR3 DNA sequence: TGTGCCATCAGTGAGCCAGGGCTCGGATCTGGGGCCAACGTCCTGACTTTC.

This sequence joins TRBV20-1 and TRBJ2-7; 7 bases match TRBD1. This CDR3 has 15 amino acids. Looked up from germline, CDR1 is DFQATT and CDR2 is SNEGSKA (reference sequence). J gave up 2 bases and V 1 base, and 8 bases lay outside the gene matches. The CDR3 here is CSARAPSQGAYEQYF. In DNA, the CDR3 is TGCAGTGCTAGAGCCCCATCCCAGGGGGCCTACGAGCAGTACTTC.

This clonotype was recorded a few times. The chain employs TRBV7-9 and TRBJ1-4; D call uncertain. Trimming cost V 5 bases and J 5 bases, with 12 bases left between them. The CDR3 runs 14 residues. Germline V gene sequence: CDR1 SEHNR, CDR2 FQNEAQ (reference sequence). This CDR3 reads CASSPSRSNEKLFF. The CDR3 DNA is TGTGCCAGCAGCCCCAGCCGTTCCAATGAAAAACTGTTTTTT.

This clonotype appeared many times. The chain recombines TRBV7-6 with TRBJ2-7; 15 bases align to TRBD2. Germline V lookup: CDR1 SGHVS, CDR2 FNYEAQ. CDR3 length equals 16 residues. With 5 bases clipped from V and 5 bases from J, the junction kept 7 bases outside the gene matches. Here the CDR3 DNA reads TGTGCCAGCAGCCCTGGGACTAGCGGGAGGACCCACGAGCAGTACTTC. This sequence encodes CASSPGTSGRTHEQYF.

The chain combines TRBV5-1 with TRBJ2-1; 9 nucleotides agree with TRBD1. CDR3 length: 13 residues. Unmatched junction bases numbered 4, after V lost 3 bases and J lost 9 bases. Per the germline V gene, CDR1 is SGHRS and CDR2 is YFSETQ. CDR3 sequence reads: CASSYPTGGEQFF. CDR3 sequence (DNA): TGCGCCAGCAGCTACCCGACAGGGGGTGAGCAGTTCTTC.